The rows below give T cell receptor beta chains drawn from one sample of a study of PD-L1 blockade in urothelial cancer. Method: immunoSEQ multiplex PCR; TCRdb's copy keeps in-frame clones and lacks some. The profile shows about 56,000 clones, 85% of them singletons. Here the sequenced sample was PBMCs, taken around atezolizumab (anti-PD-L1) treatment. The receptors shown here come from a man aged 65 to 79 with urothelial cancer. Both conserved end residues are part of each CDR3. Fields, in order: D gene, clone size, J gene, V gene, CDR3 protein, CDR3 DNA. The D gene is left open where the match is weak. Rows may omit the clone size; those that give it use once, few, many or a size class.

d_call: TRBD2; clone_size: -; j_call: TRBJ2-5; v_call: TRBV14; cdr3_aa: CASSQDWGTSGKETQYF; cdr3_nt: TGTGCCAGCAGCCAAGATTGGGGGACTAGCGGCAAAGAGACCCAGTACTTC
d_call: TRBD1; clone_size: -; j_call: TRBJ2-7; v_call: TRBV6-1; cdr3_aa: CASRSGQGSSYEQYF; cdr3_nt: TGTGCCAGCAGATCGGGACAGGGAAGCTCCTACGAGCAGTACTTC
d_call: -; clone_size: -; j_call: TRBJ2-3; v_call: TRBV5-4; cdr3_aa: CASSLYGADTQYF; cdr3_nt: TGTGCCAGCAGCTTGTACGGGGCAGATACGCAGTATTTT
d_call: TRBD2; clone_size: few; j_call: TRBJ2-1; v_call: TRBV30; cdr3_aa: CAWKTSGTNEQFF; cdr3_nt: TGTGCCTGGAAAACTAGCGGGACGAATGAGCAGTTCTTC
d_call: TRBD1; clone_size: -; j_call: TRBJ2-5; v_call: TRBV5-1; cdr3_aa: CASSSGQFQETQYF; cdr3_nt: TGCGCCAGCAGCTCGGGACAGTTCCAAGAGACCCAGTACTTC
d_call: TRBD1; clone_size: -; j_call: TRBJ2-7; v_call: TRBV5-1; cdr3_aa: CASSLQGSPYEQYF; cdr3_nt: TGCGCCAGCAGCTTACAGGGGTCACCCTACGAGCAGTACTTC
d_call: -; clone_size: -; j_call: TRBJ2-7; v_call: TRBV4-2; cdr3_aa: CASSQPGGGYYEQYF; cdr3_nt: TGTGCCAGCAGCCAACCTGGTGGGGGGTACTACGAGCAGTACTTC
d_call: TRBD2; clone_size: -; j_call: TRBJ2-3; v_call: TRBV5-1; cdr3_aa: CASSGLGLAGVGGTDTQYF; cdr3_nt: TGCGCCAGCAGCGGTCTGGGACTAGCGGGAGTCGGTGGTACAGATACGCAGTATTTT
d_call: TRBD1; clone_size: -; j_call: TRBJ1-2; v_call: TRBV5-1; cdr3_aa: CASSLQGPTSHGYTF; cdr3_nt: TGCGCCAGCAGCTTACAGGGGCCCACCAGCCATGGCTACACCTTC
d_call: -; clone_size: once; j_call: TRBJ2-1; v_call: TRBV30; cdr3_aa: CAWSVASPNEQFF; cdr3_nt: TGTGCCTGGAGTGTTGCTAGCCCCAATGAGCAGTTCTTC
d_call: -; clone_size: -; j_call: TRBJ1-2; v_call: TRBV6-5; cdr3_aa: CASSYGAGPRYGYTF; cdr3_nt: TGTGCCAGCAGTTACGGGGCCGGACCCCGCTATGGCTACACCTTC
d_call: -; clone_size: -; j_call: TRBJ1-3; v_call: TRBV9; cdr3_aa: CASSVGGSSGNTIYF; cdr3_nt: TGTGCCAGCAGCGTAGGCGGAAGCTCTGGAAACACCATATATTTT
d_call: TRBD2; clone_size: -; j_call: TRBJ2-1; v_call: TRBV7-7; cdr3_aa: CASSPGLAGLNEQFF; cdr3_nt: TGTGCCAGCAGCCCGGGACTAGCGGGGCTCAATGAGCAGTTCTTC
d_call: -; clone_size: -; j_call: TRBJ1-2; v_call: TRBV27; cdr3_aa: CASSFVTGAVGGYTF; cdr3_nt: TGTGCCAGCAGTTTTGTCACAGGCGCTGTGGGTGGCTACACCTTC
d_call: TRBD2; clone_size: once; j_call: TRBJ2-1; v_call: TRBV30; cdr3_aa: CAWTFPGLAGGPSSYNEQFF; cdr3_nt: TGTGCCTGGACCTTTCCGGGACTAGCGGGAGGGCCCAGCTCCTACAATGAGCAGTTCTTC
d_call: -; clone_size: -; j_call: TRBJ2-3; v_call: TRBV18; cdr3_aa: CASSLQGVADRYAYF; cdr3_nt: TGTGCCAGCTCACTCCAGGGAGTGGCGGACAGATACGCGTATTTT
d_call: -; clone_size: -; j_call: TRBJ2-1; v_call: TRBV19; cdr3_aa: CASSHKRTYNEQFF; cdr3_nt: TGTGCCAGTAGTCATAAGCGGACCTACAATGAGCAGTTCTTC
d_call: TRBD2; clone_size: -; j_call: TRBJ2-1; v_call: TRBV18; cdr3_aa: CASSASGVYNEQFF; cdr3_nt: TGTGCCAGCTCAGCTAGCGGGGTCTACAATGAGCAGTTCTTC
d_call: -; clone_size: -; j_call: TRBJ2-4; v_call: TRBV4-1; cdr3_aa: CASSQNPGSDIQYF; cdr3_nt: TGCGCCAGCAGCCAGAACCCAGGTTCGGACATTCAGTACTTC
d_call: TRBD2; clone_size: -; j_call: TRBJ2-2; v_call: TRBV18; cdr3_aa: CASSRGTSGTRNTGELFF; cdr3_nt: TGTGCCAGCTCACGAGGGACTAGCGGTACTCGGAACACCGGGGAGCTGTTTTTT
d_call: TRBD2; clone_size: -; j_call: TRBJ2-1; v_call: TRBV5-1; cdr3_aa: CASSLAPLTSGYNEQFF; cdr3_nt: TGCGCCAGCAGCTTGGCCCCACTGACTAGCGGCTACAATGAGCAGTTCTTC
d_call: TRBD2; clone_size: once; j_call: TRBJ2-3; v_call: TRBV7-9; cdr3_aa: CASSLTGGVPDTQYF; cdr3_nt: TGTGCCAGCAGCCTCACCGGGGGGGTCCCAGATACGCAGTATTTT
d_call: -; clone_size: -; j_call: TRBJ2-7; v_call: TRBV6-1; cdr3_aa: CASSEGAVRSYEQYF; cdr3_nt: TGTGCCAGCAGTGAAGGAGCGGTCCGCTCCTACGAGCAGTACTTC
d_call: -; clone_size: -; j_call: TRBJ2-3; v_call: TRBV6-1; cdr3_aa: CASSATQSSTDTQYF; cdr3_nt: TGTGCCAGCAGCGCGACTCAGTCTAGCACAGATACGCAGTATTTT
d_call: TRBD1; clone_size: -; j_call: TRBJ1-1; v_call: TRBV2; cdr3_aa: CASSPGQVGSPEAFF; cdr3_nt: TGTGCCAGCAGTCCCGGACAGGTTGGTTCCCCTGAAGCTTTCTTT
d_call: -; clone_size: -; j_call: TRBJ1-1; v_call: TRBV28; cdr3_aa: CASSPTLNTEAFF; cdr3_nt: TGTGCCAGCAGTCCGACACTGAACACTGAAGCTTTCTTT
d_call: TRBD1; clone_size: -; j_call: TRBJ1-5; v_call: TRBV27; cdr3_aa: CASRSGGGNQPQHF; cdr3_nt: TGTGCCAGCAGATCAGGGGGCGGCAATCAGCCCCAGCATTTT
d_call: -; clone_size: few; j_call: TRBJ1-1; v_call: TRBV27; cdr3_aa: CASRTWGQTEAFF; cdr3_nt: TGTGCCAGCAGGACATGGGGACAAACTGAAGCTTTCTTT
d_call: -; clone_size: -; j_call: TRBJ1-2; v_call: TRBV27; cdr3_aa: CASSWGGGGYGYTF; cdr3_nt: TGTGCCAGCAGTTGGGGTGGGGGGGGCTATGGCTACACCTTC
d_call: -; clone_size: few; j_call: TRBJ2-1; v_call: TRBV4-1; cdr3_aa: CASSYRGQRINEQFF; cdr3_nt: TGCGCCAGCAGCTACCGAGGACAAAGAATCAATGAGCAGTTCTTC
d_call: TRBD1; clone_size: -; j_call: TRBJ2-6; v_call: TRBV5-4; cdr3_aa: CASSRGPGQGYSGANVLTF; cdr3_nt: TGTGCCAGCAGCCGGGGCCCAGGACAGGGATACTCTGGGGCCAACGTCCTGACTTTC
d_call: -; clone_size: -; j_call: TRBJ1-1; v_call: TRBV6-1; cdr3_aa: CATEGGMNTEAFF; cdr3_nt: TGTGCCACCGAAGGGGGTATGAACACTGAAGCTTTCTTT
d_call: TRBD2; clone_size: -; j_call: TRBJ2-3; v_call: TRBV5-4; cdr3_aa: CASSLVGLAGARYAYF; cdr3_nt: TGTGCCAGCAGCTTGGTGGGACTAGCGGGAGCCAGATACGCGTATTTT
d_call: TRBD2; clone_size: few; j_call: TRBJ2-7; v_call: TRBV6-5; cdr3_aa: CASSLSGRASYEQYF; cdr3_nt: TGTGCCAGCAGTCTCAGCGGGAGGGCCTCCTACGAGCAGTACTTC
d_call: TRBD2; clone_size: -; j_call: TRBJ2-7; v_call: TRBV5-4; cdr3_aa: CASSQAGGDYEQYF; cdr3_nt: TGTGCCAGCAGCCAAGCGGGAGGTGACTACGAGCAGTACTTC
d_call: TRBD1; clone_size: -; j_call: TRBJ2-7; v_call: TRBV6-5; cdr3_aa: CASSYSGTGGAEQYF; cdr3_nt: TGTGCCAGCAGTTACAGCGGGACAGGGGGCGCCGAGCAGTACTTC
d_call: -; clone_size: -; j_call: TRBJ1-2; v_call: TRBV27; cdr3_aa: CASSPSPGGGYTF; cdr3_nt: TGTGCCAGCAGTCCCAGTCCTGGCGGCGGCTACACCTTC
d_call: TRBD2; clone_size: -; j_call: TRBJ2-5; v_call: TRBV5-4; cdr3_aa: CASSRRGSGRGETQYF; cdr3_nt: TGTGCCAGCAGCCGGAGAGGTAGCGGGAGAGGGGAGACCCAGTACTTC
d_call: -; clone_size: -; j_call: TRBJ2-3; v_call: TRBV11-2; cdr3_aa: CASSQSEDRYAYF; cdr3_nt: TGTGCCAGCAGCCAATCCGAGGACAGATACGCGTATTTT
d_call: TRBD2; clone_size: -; j_call: TRBJ2-7; v_call: TRBV11-1; cdr3_aa: CASSPGLADYEQYF; cdr3_nt: TGTGCCAGCAGCCCCGGACTAGCGGACTACGAGCAGTACTTC
d_call: -; clone_size: once; j_call: TRBJ2-1; v_call: TRBV5-1; cdr3_aa: CASSGAGSSYNEQFF; cdr3_nt: TGCGCCAGCAGCGGGGCGGGGAGCTCCTACAATGAGCAGTTCTTC
d_call: -; clone_size: -; j_call: TRBJ1-2; v_call: TRBV7-2; cdr3_aa: CASSPSAMRPDYGYTF; cdr3_nt: TGTGCCAGCAGCCCCTCGGCGATGCGGCCAGACTATGGCTACACCTTC
d_call: -; clone_size: -; j_call: TRBJ2-7; v_call: TRBV28; cdr3_aa: CASTRTGVIDEQYF; cdr3_nt: TGTGCCAGCACTCGAACGGGAGTTATCGACGAGCAGTACTTC